Described below is a single T cell receptor (beta chain) sequence and its context. This specimen belongs to a study of blood T cells in healthy people across ages. This CDR3 is built from 15 residues. Next came a second PCR, run for roughly 6 to 11 cycles, which used a sample-barcoded 5' primer along with a J-beta primer mix. TCRdb processed the 5' RACE reads anew with MiXCR; each CDR3 protein has one entry. The sample includes under 850,000 distinct CDR3 sequences, roughly 35% of them seen just once. The TCR originated in a man aged 18 to 29 in good health. Sequenced input: blood. The chain links TRBV21-1 to TRBJ1-1; the table assigns TRBD1, which was not confirmed against the DNA. TRBV21-1 is assigned pseudogene status. DNA of the CDR3: TGTGCCAGCAGCATAGGGACAGGAGCGTGCACTGAAGCTTTCTTT. Its translation: CASSIGTGACTEAFF.